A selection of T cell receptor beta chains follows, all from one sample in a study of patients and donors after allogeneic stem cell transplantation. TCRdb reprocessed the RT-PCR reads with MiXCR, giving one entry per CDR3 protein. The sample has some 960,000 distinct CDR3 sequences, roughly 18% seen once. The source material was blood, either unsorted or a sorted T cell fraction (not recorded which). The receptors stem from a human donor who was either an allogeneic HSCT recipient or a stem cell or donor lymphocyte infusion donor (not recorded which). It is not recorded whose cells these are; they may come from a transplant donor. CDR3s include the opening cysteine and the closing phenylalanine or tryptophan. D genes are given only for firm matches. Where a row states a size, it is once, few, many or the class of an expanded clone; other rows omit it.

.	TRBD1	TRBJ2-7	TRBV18	TGTGCCAGCTCACACGGACAGGGTGAAAGCGAGCAGTACTTC	CASSHGQGESEQYF
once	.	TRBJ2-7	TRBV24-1	TGTGCCACCAGTGATAAGCGGCCAGACTCCTACGAGCAGTACTTC	CATSDKRPDSYEQYF
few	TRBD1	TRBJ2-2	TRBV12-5	TGTGCTAGTGAACTCGACAGGGGGCAGGTGAACACCGGGGAGCTGTTTTTT	CASELDRGQVNTGELFF
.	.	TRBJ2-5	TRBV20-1	TGCAGTGCTAGAGAGGGGGCAATAGAGACCCAGTACTTC	CSAREGAIETQYF
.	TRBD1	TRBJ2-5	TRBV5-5	TGTGCCAGCAGCCCTCTCGACACAGGGGGTCAAGAGACCCAGTACTTC	CASSPLDTGGQETQYF
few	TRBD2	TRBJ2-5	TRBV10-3	TGTGCCATCAGTAAAACTAGCGCATACCAAGAGACCCAGTACTTC	CAISKTSAYQETQYF
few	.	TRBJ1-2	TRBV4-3	TGCGCCAGCAGCCAAGATGTCGAGGGAGCTTATGGCTACACCTTC	CASSQDVEGAYGYTF
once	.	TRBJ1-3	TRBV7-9	TGTGCCAGCAGCTTAGCGGACATCGGCTCTGGAAACACCATATATTTT	CASSLADIGSGNTIYF
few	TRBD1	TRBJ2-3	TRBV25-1	TGTGCCACCCAATGGGGACAGGGGGTTACAGATACGCAGTATTTT	CATQWGQGVTDTQYF
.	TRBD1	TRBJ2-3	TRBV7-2	TGTGCCAGCAGCCGAAAACCGGGACAGCTTAGCACAGATACGCAGTATTTT	CASSRKPGQLSTDTQYF
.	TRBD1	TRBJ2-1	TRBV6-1	TGTGCCAGCAGTGAAGTGGGACAGGGGGTGGGGGAGCAGTTCTTC	CASSEVGQGVGEQFF
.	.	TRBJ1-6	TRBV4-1	TGCGCCAGCAGTGCATTCGTGAGTCATTCACCCCTCCACTTT	CASSAFVSHSPLHF
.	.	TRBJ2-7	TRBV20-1	TGCAGTGCTAGAGTTCGGACACGGGTTACCGGCGAGCAGTACTTC	CSARVRTRVTGEQYF
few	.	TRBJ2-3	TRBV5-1	TGCGCCAGCAGCTTTTTTCCGATTGGTGGAGATACGCAGTATTTT	CASSFFPIGGDTQYF
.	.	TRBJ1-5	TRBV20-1	TGCAGTGCTAACCACGGCCTCAGCAATCAGCCCCAGCATTTT	CSANHGLSNQPQHF